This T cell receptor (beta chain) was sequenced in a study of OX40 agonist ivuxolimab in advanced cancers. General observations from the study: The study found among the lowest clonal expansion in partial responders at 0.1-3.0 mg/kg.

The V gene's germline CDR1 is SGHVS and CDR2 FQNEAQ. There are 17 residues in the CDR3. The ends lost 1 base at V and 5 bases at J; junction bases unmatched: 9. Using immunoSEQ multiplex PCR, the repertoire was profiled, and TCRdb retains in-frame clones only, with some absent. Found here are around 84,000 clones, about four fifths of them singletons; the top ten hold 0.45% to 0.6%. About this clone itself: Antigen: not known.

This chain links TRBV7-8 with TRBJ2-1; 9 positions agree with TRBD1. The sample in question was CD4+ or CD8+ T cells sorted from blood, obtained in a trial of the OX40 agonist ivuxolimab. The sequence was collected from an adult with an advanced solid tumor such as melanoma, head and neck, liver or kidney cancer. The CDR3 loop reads CASSLGLGQGTHNEQFF. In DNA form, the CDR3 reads TGTGCCAGCAGCTTAGGGTTAGGACAGGGGACTCACAATGAGCAGTTCTTC. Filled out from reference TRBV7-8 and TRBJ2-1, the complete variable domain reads GAGVSQSPRYKVAKRGQDVALRCDPISGHVSLFWYQQALGQGPEFLTYFQNEAQLDKSGLPSDRFFAERPEGSVSTLKIQRTQQEDSAVYLCASSLGLGQGTHNEQFFGPGTRLTVL.